What follows are 22 T cell receptor beta chains derived from one specimen sequenced in a study of T cell changes during pregnancy in multiple sclerosis. The repertoire was sequenced with immunoSEQ multiplex PCR; TCRdb's copy has only in-frame clones and lacks some. The data contain tens of thousands of clones, roughly nine tenths of them singletons. The sample here was CD4+ T cells from peripheral blood mononuclear cells, taken in the first trimester of pregnancy. The receptors here all came from a female donor with multiple sclerosis, enrolled in a pregnancy study.

This clone was observed a single time. The chain is built from TRBV5-1 and TRBJ1-1; D is uncertain. Germline lookup yields CDR1 SGHRS and CDR2 YFSETQ. Trimming took off 4 bases at V and 7 bases at J, with 17 bases between the two ends. The CDR3 totals 14 residues. CDR3 bases: TGCGCCAGCAGCCCCCGATTGGAGAAGGATGAAGCTTTCTTT. Its protein product is CASSPRLEKDEAFF.

The chain links TRBV29-1 to TRBJ2-4; tentative D call: TRBD2 (5 bases). CDR1 is SQVTM, CDR2 ANQGSEA, per germline. V dropped 4 bases and J dropped 2 bases, with 6 bases sitting between them. This CDR3 is 12 amino acids long. This CDR3 is CSVGGTKNIQYF. The CDR3 nucleotides are TGCAGCGTTGGAGGGACCAAAAACATTCAGTACTTC.

The V call is TRBV9, the J call TRBJ1-1; TRBD1 is a possible D gene (5 bases). Germline values: CDR1 SGDLS, CDR2 YYNGEE. V shed 5 bases and J shed 2 bases, with 16 bases lying between them. CDR3 size: 15 residues. CDR3 protein: CASSGRGGGNTEAFF. The CDR3, as DNA: TGTGCCAGCAGTGGTCGGGGGGGTGGCAACACTGAAGCTTTCTTT. The full variable domain, with the rest looked up from reference TRBV9 and TRBJ1-1, is DSGVTQTPKHLITATGQRVTLRCSPRSGDLSVYWYQQSLDQGLQFLIQYYNGEERAKGNILERFSAQQFPDLHSELNLSSLELGDSALYFCASSGRGGGNTEAFFGQGTRLTVV.

This clone was recorded a few times. The chain combines TRBV9 with TRBJ2-7, with TRBD2 identical over 11 bases. Germline CDR1 and CDR2: SGDLS and YYNGEE. J gave up 6 bases and V 4 bases, and 6 bases lay outside the gene matches. The CDR3 spans 14 residues. The CDR3 nucleotides read TGTGCCAGCAGCACTAGCGGGGGCCCAAGCGAGCAGTACTTC. The encoded protein is CASSTSGGPSEQYF.

CDR3 DNA sequence: TGCGCCAGCAGCTTGGTAAACAGGGGTCCCCAAGAAAAACTGTTTTTT. Protein sequence: CASSLVNRGPQEKLFF. The chain couples TRBV5-1 to TRBJ1-4, with 7 positions matching TRBD1. The CDR3 has 16 amino acids. The germline CDR1 and CDR2 sequences are SGHRS and YFSETQ. V trimming: 0 bases; J trimming: 8 bases; junction bases outside the gene matches: 10.

The chain employs TRBV18 and TRBJ1-6; 7 bases are shared with TRBD1. The ends lost 5 bases at V and 12 bases at J; junction bases unmatched: 10. Germline assignment: CDR1 KGHSH and CDR2 LQKENI. The CDR3 covers 14 residues. The CDR3 DNA reads as TGTGCCAGCTCATTAGAACAGGGGCAAGAACCCCTCCACTTT. It encodes CASSLEQGQEPLHF.

This CDR3 is CASSPGQEFSGNTIYF. CDR3 bases: TGTGCCAGCTCACCGGGACAGGAATTCTCTGGAAACACCATATATTTT. The V call is TRBV18, the J call TRBJ1-3; 8 bases agree with TRBD1. The J segment lost 0 bases and the V segment lost 3 bases, leaving 4 bases of the junction unmatched. The CDR3 covers 16 residues. Germline values: CDR1 KGHSH, CDR2 LQKENI.

This chain joins TRBV4-2 and TRBJ2-5; the match to TRBD2 covers 10 bases. Trimming cost V 4 bases and J 5 bases; bases outside gene matches: 16. Germline V gene data show CDR1 as LGHNA and CDR2 as YNFKEQ. The CDR3 extends over 18 amino acids. CDR3 residues: CASSPRLAGEHRGETQYF. For the CDR3, the DNA is TGTGCCAGCAGCCCCCGTCTAGCGGGGGAGCATAGGGGGGAGACCCAGTACTTC.

This clone was observed a handful of times. The gene calls are TRBV7-2 and TRBJ1-2, with a weak D call TRBD1 (6 bases). The CDR3 length is 18 residues. The germline V gene has CDR1 SGHTA and CDR2 FQGNSA. V was pared by 4 bases and J by 3 bases, with 24 bases between. The CDR3 DNA sequence: TGTGCCAGCAGCTCGAAGGGCGCAGGGGCGGGCGAAGACTATGGCTACACCTTC. It translates to CASSSKGAGAGEDYGYTF.

V usage is TRBV4-3 and J usage is TRBJ2-5, with TRBD2 matching 12 bases. Trimming removed 3 bases from V and 5 bases from J; junction bases left unmatched: 7. Looked up from germline, CDR1 is LGHNA and CDR2 is YSLEER. CDR3 length: 16 amino acids. The CDR3, as DNA: TGCGCCAGCAGCCAGGAACTAGCGGGGGGCCGGGAGACCCAGTACTTC. Translation gives CASSQELAGGRETQYF.

V usage is TRBV6-5 and J usage is TRBJ1-5; no clear D gene. The V gene lost 5 bases and the J gene lost 4 bases, with 12 bases spanning the gap. CDR1 is MNHEY and CDR2 is SVGAGI in the germline V gene. The CDR3 totals 14 residues. In DNA form, the CDR3 reads TGTGCCAGCAGTAGGGCCCGGAGGAATCAGCCCCAGCATTTT. Protein product: CASSRARRNQPQHF.

This clone has just a few counts. The chain couples TRBV7-9 to TRBJ2-5; D gene uncertain. V lost 1 base to trimming and J lost 2 bases, with 5 bases between them. CDR3 size: 13 residues. Looked up from germline, CDR1 is SEHNR and CDR2 is FQNEAQ (reference sequence). CDR3 region: CASSLDVQETQYF. In nucleotides, the CDR3 is TGTGCCAGCAGCTTAGATGTACAAGAGACCCAGTACTTC.

This rearrangement joins TRBV5-1 to TRBJ2-3, with D maybe TRBD1 (5 bases). This CDR3 contains 14 residues. The germline V and J ends were trimmed by 0 bases and 6 bases, with 11 bases remaining between them. The V gene's germline CDR1 is SGHRS and CDR2 YFSETQ. CDR3 DNA sequence: TGCGCCAGCAGCTTGGCCCAGGGCCTGGATACGCAGTATTTT. Its translation: CASSLAQGLDTQYF.

V and J are TRBV27 and TRBJ2-7; 7 nucleotides match TRBD2. J lost 4 bases, V lost 6 bases, and 9 bases had no gene match. The CDR3 has 14 residues. In germline, CDR1 is MNHEY, CDR2 SMNVEV (reference sequence). The CDR3 DNA follows: TGTGCCAGCAGGGCGGTGGGAGGGAATTACGAGCAGTACTTC. This encodes CASRAVGGNYEQYF.

This clone was observed once. The genes are TRBV7-2 and TRBJ1-2, with D perhaps TRBD1 (6 bases). Per the germline V gene, CDR1 is SGHTA and CDR2 is FQGNSA. The CDR3 has 17 residues. Trimming shortened V by 0 bases and J by 2 bases, and 16 bases separated the two germline ends. CDR3 protein: CASSLASSPGANYGYTF. In DNA, the CDR3 is TGTGCCAGCAGCTTAGCATCATCCCCAGGGGCGAACTATGGCTACACCTTC. Based on the CDR3 plus reference TRBV7-2 and TRBJ1-2, the full variable domain is GAGVSQSPSNKVTEKGKDVELRCDPISGHTALYWYRQSLGQGLEFLIYFQGNSAPDKSGLPSDRFSAERTGGSVSTLTIQRTQQEDSAVYLCASSLASSPGANYGYTFGSGTRLTVV.

The chain links TRBV11-3 to TRBJ2-7; 9 nucleotides line up with TRBD1. V gave up 1 base and J gave up 2 bases; unmatched junction bases: 3. This CDR3 region has 15 residues. Germline lookup yields CDR1 SGHNT and CDR2 YENEEA. The CDR3 DNA is TGTGCCAGCAGCTTAGGGGACAGGGAAGCCTACGAGCAGTACTTC. Protein sequence: CASSLGDREAYEQYF.

The rearrangement joins TRBV6-4 to TRBJ2-1; D ambiguous. The length of the CDR3 is 13 residues. V lost 3 bases and J 2 bases, leaving 5 bases between the germline ends. Germline V CDR1 and CDR2: MRHNA, SNTAGT. CDR3 protein: CASSEGAYNEQFF. The DNA for the CDR3 is TGTGCCAGCAGTGAAGGAGCCTACAATGAGCAGTTCTTC.

J is TRBJ2-3 and V is TRBV25-1, with D tentatively TRBD2 (6 bases). The germline gives CDR1 MGHDK, CDR2 SYGVNS. The CDR3 loop spans 14 amino acids. V was shortened by 3 bases and J by 2 bases, with 9 bases between the two germline ends. In nucleotides, the CDR3 is TGTGCCAGCAGTGACGGAGGGAACACAGATACGCAGTATTTT. Translated: CASSDGGNTDTQYF.

The chain uses TRBV27 and TRBJ2-7; 11 bases map to TRBD1. Trimming took 7 bases from V and 7 from J; bases not matched to a gene: 9. Germline CDR1 is MNHEY and CDR2 is SMNVEV (reference sequence). The CDR3 is 14 amino acids. CDR3 sequence reads: CASTKWGQGGEQYF. The DNA of the CDR3 is TGTGCCAGCACCAAATGGGGACAGGGGGGAGAGCAGTACTTC.

This clone was picked up one time. The chain carries TRBV30 and TRBJ2-2; TRBD2 matches 10 bases. This CDR3 has 15 amino acids. The germline CDR1 and CDR2 sequences are GTSNPN and SVGIG (reference sequence). With V trimmed by 4 bases and J by 4 bases, 6 bases remained unmatched. CDR3 bases: TGTGCCTGGAAAGTACTAGCGGGATTCACCGGGGAGCTGTTTTTT. Its translation is CAWKVLAGFTGELFF.

This clone was seen a single time. J is TRBJ2-1 and V is TRBV27; TRBD2 agrees at 8 bases. Germline lookup yields CDR1 MNHEY and CDR2 SMNVEV (reference sequence). J was trimmed by 9 bases and V by 6 bases; bases with no gene match: 16. The CDR3 sequence is 16 residues long. In nucleotides, the CDR3 is TGTGCCAGCAGGCGAGGCCCTGCGCGGGAGGTGAGTGAGCAGTTCTTC. Protein product: CASRRGPAREVSEQFF.

This clone was picked up one time. The CDR3 loop reads CASSPGQAVSGNTIYF. The CDR3 nucleotides are TGCGCCAGCAGCCCCGGACAGGCCGTCTCTGGAAACACCATATATTTT. The rearrangement uses TRBV5-1 and TRBJ1-3; the match to TRBD1 covers 7 bases. The CDR3 totals 16 residues. Per the germline V gene, CDR1 is SGHRS and CDR2 is YFSETQ. V was clipped by 4 bases and J by 0 bases; unmatched bases: 7.